This entry lists 9 T cell receptor beta chains sequenced from one sample in a study of human T cells and chemical hapten exposure. TCRdb itself ran the 5' RACE reads through MiXCR, one entry per CDR3 protein. The data hold 65,000 to 95,000 distinct CDR3 sequences, with about 8.4% observed a single time. Blood, whole and unfractionated, served as the source for total RNA extraction. Receptors originate from a male donor in good health.

This clonotype was seen a handful of times. The chain combines TRBV12-3 or TRBV12-4 with TRBJ2-3, with D hard to call. V lost 3 bases, J lost 2 bases, and 9 bases lay in between. The CDR3 has 14 amino acids. The CDR3 DNA sequence: TGTGCCAGCAGTTTTGGGCACTTCACAGATACGCAGTATTTT. Encoded protein: CASSFGHFTDTQYF.

This clonotype was counted only a few times. The junction does not match germline at one end; this may be a read error. The V and J genes are TRBV7-9 and TRBJ1-2; weak D call: TRBD1 (6 bases). Per germline, CDR1 SEHNR and CDR2 FQNEAQ (reference sequence). This CDR3 is 14 amino acids long. CDR3 sequence reads: CASSLADSVDGYTF. The CDR3 nucleotides read TGTGCCAGCAGCCTAGCGGACAGCGTGGATGGCTACACCTTC.

This clonotype was seen more than once but under ten times. The chain uses TRBV29-1 and TRBJ2-5, with a possible D match to TRBD1 (6 bases). The V and J ends lost 6 bases and 4 bases respectively, with 12 bases between them. The CDR3 has 12 residues. Germline V gene data show CDR1 as SQVTM and CDR2 as ANQGSEA. Here the CDR3 reads CSVATGIETQYF. CDR3 in DNA: TGCAGCGTCGCTACAGGGATAGAGACCCAGTACTTC.

This clonotype occurred many times. The J gene is TRBJ2-7, the V gene TRBV5-1, with D tentatively TRBD1 (6 bases). Deletions cut 0 bases from V and 6 bases from J, with 13 bases between. The CDR3 totals 14 residues. Germline CDR1 SGHRS, CDR2 YFSETQ. The CDR3 bases are TGCGCCAGCAGCTTGGGGGGGCCGGGGTTCGAGCAGTACTTC. Protein sequence: CASSLGGPGFEQYF.

Ten or more counts support this clonotype. The chain combines TRBV20-1 with TRBJ2-3; 10 bases agree with TRBD2. V lost 0 bases and J lost 2; bases outside the gene matches: 14. The CDR3 is made up of 19 amino acids. Germline values: CDR1 DFQATT, CDR2 SNEGSKA (reference sequence). CDR3 in amino acids: CSARDYVGIAGGPTDTQYF. For the CDR3, the DNA is TGCAGTGCTAGAGACTACGTCGGGATAGCGGGGGGACCCACAGATACGCAGTATTTT.

The chain couples TRBV14 to TRBJ2-5; no reliable D call. CDR1 is SGHDN, CDR2 FVKESK, per germline. Deletions cut 1 base from V and 3 bases from J, with 9 bases between. The CDR3 length is 14 residues. In nucleotides, the CDR3 is TGTGCCAGCAGCCAAGTCGCTAGAAAAGAGACCCAGTACTTC. Its translation is CASSQVARKETQYF. The full variable domain, in which reference TRBV14 and TRBJ2-5 provide the parts outside the CDR3, is EAGVTQFPSHSVIEKGQTVTLRCDPISGHDNLYWYRRVMGKEIKFLLHFVKESKQDESGMPNNRFLAERTGGTYSTLKVQPAELEDSGVYFCASSQVARKETQYFGPGTRLLVL.

The chain links TRBV29-1 to TRBJ1-2; a weak D match, TRBD1 (6 bases). Trimming shortened V by 4 bases and J by 5 bases, and 17 bases separated the two germline ends. This CDR3 is 14 amino acids long. Germline V gives CDR1 SQVTM, CDR2 ANQGSEA. CDR3 residues: CSVGGQIPFYGYTF. CDR3 nucleotide sequence: TGCAGCGTTGGGGGACAAATCCCTTTTTATGGCTACACCTTC.

This sequence joins TRBV5-1 and TRBJ2-3; 13 bases fit TRBD2. The CDR3 loop spans 17 amino acids. CDR1 is SGHRS, CDR2 YFSETQ, per germline. J gave up 4 bases and V 0 bases, and 5 bases lay outside the gene matches. The DNA for the CDR3 is TGCGCCAGCAGCTTGGGGCAGACTAGCGGGAGGTCAGATACGCAGTATTTT. This gives the protein CASSLGQTSGRSDTQYF.

The chain couples TRBV7-9 to TRBJ2-5; D perhaps matches TRBD1 (6 bases). The CDR3 extends over 14 amino acids. Germline assignment: CDR1 SEHNR and CDR2 FQNEAQ (reference sequence). V was shortened by 5 bases and J by 3 bases, with 13 bases between the two germline ends. The CDR3 loop reads CASSLDRIEETQYF. The CDR3 coding sequence is TGTGCCAGCAGCCTGGACAGAATAGAAGAGACCCAGTACTTC. Looking up the rest from reference TRBV7-9 and TRBJ2-5 gives the full variable domain: DTGVSQNPRHKITKRGQNVTFRCDPISEHNRLYWYRQTLGQGPEFLTYFQNEAQLEKSRLLSDRFSAERPKGSFSTLEIQRTEQGDSAMYLCASSLDRIEETQYFGPGTRLLVL.